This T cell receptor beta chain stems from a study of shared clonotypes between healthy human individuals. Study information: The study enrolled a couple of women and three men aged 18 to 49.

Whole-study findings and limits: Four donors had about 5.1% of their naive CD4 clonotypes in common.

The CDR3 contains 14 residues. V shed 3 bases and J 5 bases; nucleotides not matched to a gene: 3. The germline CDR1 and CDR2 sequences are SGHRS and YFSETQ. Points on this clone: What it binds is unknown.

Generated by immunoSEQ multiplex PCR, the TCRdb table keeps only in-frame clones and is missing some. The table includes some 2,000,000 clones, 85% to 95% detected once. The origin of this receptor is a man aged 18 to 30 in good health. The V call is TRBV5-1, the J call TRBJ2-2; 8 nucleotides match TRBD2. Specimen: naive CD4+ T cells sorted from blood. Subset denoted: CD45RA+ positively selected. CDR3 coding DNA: TGCGCCAGCAGCTCGACTAGCGATACCGGGGAGCTGTTTTTT. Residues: CASSSTSDTGELFF.